This T cell receptor beta chain appears in the sequencing data of a study of blood T cell repertoires in COVID-19. This clone was counted a single time. Produced via immunoSEQ multiplex PCR; TCRdb's table is partial and in-frame only. The sample has some 170,000 clones; roughly 89% are singletons. The V gene lost 4 bases and the J gene lost 0 bases, with 4 bases spanning the gap. The germline CDR1 and CDR2 sequences are SGHDT and YYEEEE. The CDR3 runs to 12 residues. Sequencing was done on a sample of peripheral blood. The gene calls are TRBV5-6 and TRBJ2-5; D not resolved. The sequence came from a woman between 50 and 59 years old with acute or convalescent COVID-19. For the CDR3, the DNA is TGTGCCAGCAGCCGGTACCAAGAGACCCAGTACTTC. This sequence encodes CASSRYQETQYF.